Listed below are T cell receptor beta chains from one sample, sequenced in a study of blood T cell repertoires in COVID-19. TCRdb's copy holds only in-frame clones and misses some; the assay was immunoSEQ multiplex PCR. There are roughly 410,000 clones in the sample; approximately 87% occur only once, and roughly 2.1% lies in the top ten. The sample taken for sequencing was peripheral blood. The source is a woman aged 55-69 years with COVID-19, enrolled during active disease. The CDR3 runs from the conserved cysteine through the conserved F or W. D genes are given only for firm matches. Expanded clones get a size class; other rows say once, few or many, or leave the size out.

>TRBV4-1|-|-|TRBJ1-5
TGCGCCAGCAGCCATTCATCCGGCACAGGCCTAAATCAGCCCCAGCATTTT
CASSHSSGTGLNQPQHF
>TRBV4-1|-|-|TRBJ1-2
TGCGCCAGCAGCCAAAACAGGGTAGCGCACTATGGCTACACCTTC
CASSQNRVAHYGYTF
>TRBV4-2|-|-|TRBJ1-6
TGTGCCAGCAGCCAAGATTTAGCCCCACCCCTCCACTTT
CASSQDLAPPLHF
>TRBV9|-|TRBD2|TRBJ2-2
TGTGCCAGCAGCGCTCGGACTAGTCCCGGGGAGCTGTTTTTT
CASSARTSPGELFF
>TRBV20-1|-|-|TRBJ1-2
TGCAGTGCTAGTACAGGGACCTATTACGGCTACACCTTC
CSASTGTYYGYTF
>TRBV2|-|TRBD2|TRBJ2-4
TGTGCCAGCAAGGCGGGAGGTCGAAACATTCAGTACTTC
CASKAGGRNIQYF
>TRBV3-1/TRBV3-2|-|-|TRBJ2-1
TGTGCCAGCAGCCCCCCGGGACTTAGGTACAATGAGCAGTTCTTC
CASSPPGLRYNEQFF
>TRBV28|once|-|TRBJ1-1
TGTGCCAGCAGTTTGAATCAGGGAGGCACTGAAGCTTTCTTT
CASSLNQGGTEAFF
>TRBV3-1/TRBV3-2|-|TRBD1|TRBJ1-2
TGTGCCAGCAGCCAAGATTGGGGACAGGGGGCGAAGGGCTACACCTTC
CASSQDWGQGAKGYTF
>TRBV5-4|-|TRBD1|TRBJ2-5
TGTGCCAGCAGCTCGGGACAGACCCAAGAGACCCAGTACTTC
CASSSGQTQETQYF
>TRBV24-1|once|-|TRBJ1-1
TGTGCCACCAGTGCAGCCACCGGGAGCCGAAGGATGACTGAAGCTTTCTTT
CATSAATGSRRMTEAFF
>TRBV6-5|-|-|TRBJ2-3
TGTGCCAGCAGTCTAAACCGAGCCGGGGATACGCAGTATTTT
CASSLNRAGDTQYF
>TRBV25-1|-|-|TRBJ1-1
TGTGCCAGCAGCGTGCCGGGGGGGAAGGCTGAAGCTTTCTTT
CASSVPGGKAEAFF
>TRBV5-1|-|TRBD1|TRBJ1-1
TGCGCCAGCAGCTTTACCGGGACAGCGGAGGAAGCTTTCTTT
CASSFTGTAEEAFF
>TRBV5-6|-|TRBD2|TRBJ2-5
TGTGCCAGCAGCTTTTTCGGGACTAGCGGGGGGGCCGGAGAGACCCAGTACTTC
CASSFFGTSGGAGETQYF
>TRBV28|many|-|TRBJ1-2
TGTGCCAGCAGTCCCCTTGGACAAAACTATGGCTACACCTTC
CASSPLGQNYGYTF
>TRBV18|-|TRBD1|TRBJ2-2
TGTGCCAGCTCACTCGGACAGGGGGCGAGCACCGGGGAGCTGTTTTTT
CASSLGQGASTGELFF
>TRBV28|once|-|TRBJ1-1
TGTGCCAGCAGTTTTACAGGGACACGGAACACTGAAGCTTTCTTT
CASSFTGTRNTEAFF